This T cell receptor beta chain was captured by sequencing in a study of blood T cell repertoires in COVID-19. Turning to the study itself: The United States, Italy and Spain provided the acute and convalescent COVID-19 samples.

In the study's own analysis: For nucleated cells, counts were estimated from reference gene primer amplification. Repertoires were generated with immunoSEQ multiplex PCR, while TCRdb's copy carries only in-frame clones and drops some. That table supplies the V and J calls and clone size; D and trimming were determined from the DNA. The table has about 150,000 clones, around nine tenths seen once; the top ten hold 2% to 3%. V dropped 6 bases and J dropped 4; count of bases not matched to a gene: 8. The CDR3 is made up of 15 amino acids. CDR1 and CDR2 (germline): MNHNY, SVGAGI (reference sequence). This chain uses TRBV6-6 with TRBJ2-2, with 7 bases that match TRBD2. This TCR was sampled from a woman between 70 and 85 years old with acute or convalescent COVID-19. Sequences were obtained from peripheral blood. The CDR3 sequence: CASSHGTGGTGELFF. CDR3 DNA: TGTGCCAGCAGCCACGGGACGGGGGGCACCGGGGAGCTGTTTTTT.